The source of this TCR beta chain is a study of beta chain features in type 1 diabetes. Study results and caveats: Using cDNA template may skew counts toward highly expressing activated cells. All four CD4+ subsets of Type 1 diabetes patients contained TCRB CDR3s that were moderately but significantly shorter.

The investigators reverse transcribed all of the isolated RNA, so they sequenced expressed TCRB transcripts. TCRdb's table, derived via immunoSEQ multiplex PCR, lists solely in-frame clones and lacks some. The sample yields around 250,000 clones, about 24% seen once. The length of the CDR3 is 13 residues. The V end lost 2 bases, the J end lost 3 bases, and 10 bases lay between the germline ends. CDR1 and CDR2 (germline): GTSNPN, SVGIG (reference sequence). This clone was seen a few times. Its antigen is not known. The sequenced sample consisted of naive CD4+ T cells from blood. V gene TRBV30 combines with J gene TRBJ1-1; D gene uncertain. This sequence was found in a woman under 40 with type 1 diabetes. CDR3 nucleotides: TGTGCCTGGAGTAAGATGGGAGACACTGAAGCTTTCTTT. Protein product: CAWSKMGDTEAFF.